These 4 T cell receptor beta chains were all obtained from the same sample, sequenced in a study of graft-versus-host responses after intestinal transplantation. Clones were read by immunoSEQ multiplex PCR, and TCRdb kept only the in-frame ones, dropping some. Of some 110,000 clones in the sample, more than 90% are singletons; the top ten hold roughly 0.23%. Antigens for these TCRs are unknown. Material: unstimulated CD4+ T cells sorted from spleen or lymph node cells, obtained before transplant. These receptors originate from a human donor who was the organ donor for an intestinal transplant.

This clone was seen just once. This CDR3 is CASSPLAGYNEQFF. The CDR3 nucleotides are TGCGCCAGCAGCCCCCTAGCGGGGTACAATGAGCAGTTCTTC. The gene calls are TRBV5-1 and TRBJ2-1; TRBD2 matches at 9 bases. This CDR3 comprises 14 residues. Germline V gene sequence: CDR1 SGHRS, CDR2 YFSETQ. J gave up 4 bases and V 4 bases, and 3 bases lay outside the gene matches.

The chain carries TRBV2 and TRBJ1-5, with TRBD1 identical over 8 bases. The CDR3 runs to 14 residues. V lost 6 bases and J lost 3; bases outside the gene matches: 4. CDR1 and CDR2 (germline): SNHLY, FYNNEI. In nucleotides, the CDR3 is TGTGCCAGCAGCAGGGGGCGCATCAATCAGCCCCAGCATTTT. Its translation: CASSRGRINQPQHF.

This chain joins TRBV29-1 and TRBJ1-3; unclear D gene. Trimming stripped 5 bases from V and 1 base from J, with 6 bases between. CDR1 is SQVTM and CDR2 is ANQGSEA in the germline V gene. This CDR3 comprises 12 residues. The DNA of the CDR3 is TGCAGCGTTTTGGGGTCTGGAAACACCATATATTTT. It encodes CSVLGSGNTIYF.

This clone was recorded only once. This chain connects TRBV27 to TRBJ2-1; D gene ambiguous. CDR1 and CDR2 (germline): MNHEY, SMNVEV (reference sequence). The V end was cut by 8 bases, the J end by 9 bases, with 11 bases between. CDR3 length: 11 amino acids. Written as DNA, the CDR3 is TGTGCCAGCTCGAATTGGGGTGAGCAGTTCTTC. Its protein is CASSNWGEQFF.